A selection of T cell receptor beta chains follows, all from one sample in a study of T cell responses to AZD1222 COVID-19 vaccine. Profiled with immunoSEQ multiplex PCR; TCRdb holds only in-frame clones, not every one. The table records 100,000 or so clones, around nine tenths of them present only once. The sample in question was peripheral blood, obtained on day 0 of AZD1222 vaccination. The receptors here all came from an adult in good health. Each CDR3 is given with its conserved first and last residue. The order of the fields is CDR3 DNA, CDR3 protein, D gene, clone size, V gene, J gene. A D gene is named only where the DNA matches it firmly. The size of a clone is reported for some rows only, either as once, few or many, or as a class for expanded clones.

CDR3nt: TGTGCCAGCAGCCAAGGACAGGTTAATCAGCCCCAGCATTTT
CDR3aa: CASSQGQVNQPQHF
d_gene: TRBD1
abundance: -
v_gene: TRBV5-6
j_gene: TRBJ1-5

CDR3nt: TGTGCCATCAGGACAGGTCAGAACACTGAAGCTTTCTTT
CDR3aa: CAIRTGQNTEAFF
d_gene: -
abundance: -
v_gene: TRBV10-3
j_gene: TRBJ1-1

CDR3nt: TGTGCCAGCAGCCACCAAGGTCCGGTAGGTACTGAAGCTTTCTTT
CDR3aa: CASSHQGPVGTEAFF
d_gene: -
abundance: -
v_gene: TRBV4-2
j_gene: TRBJ1-1

CDR3nt: TGTGCCAGCACCTTGGGCGGGGGGACGCAGTTCTTC
CDR3aa: CASTLGGGTQFF
d_gene: TRBD2
abundance: -
v_gene: TRBV5-6
j_gene: TRBJ2-1

CDR3nt: TGTGCCAGCAGTTCCGCAGGGTTCGGTGAGCAGTTCTTC
CDR3aa: CASSSAGFGEQFF
d_gene: -
abundance: -
v_gene: TRBV28
j_gene: TRBJ2-1

CDR3nt: TGTGCCACCAGTGATCACAGTGTCTCTGGGGCCAACGTCCTGACTTTC
CDR3aa: CATSDHSVSGANVLTF
d_gene: -
abundance: -
v_gene: TRBV24-1
j_gene: TRBJ2-6

CDR3nt: TGTGCCAGCAGTGTTTCAGTGTACCAAGAGACCCAGTACTTC
CDR3aa: CASSVSVYQETQYF
d_gene: -
abundance: -
v_gene: TRBV2
j_gene: TRBJ2-5

CDR3nt: TGTGCCAGCAGCACCGGGACAGGCTCTGGTGGCTACACCTTC
CDR3aa: CASSTGTGSGGYTF
d_gene: TRBD1
abundance: once
v_gene: TRBV6-5
j_gene: TRBJ1-2

CDR3nt: TGTGCCAGCAGCCCAGGGTTAGGAAACACCATATATTTT
CDR3aa: CASSPGLGNTIYF
d_gene: -
abundance: -
v_gene: TRBV7-2
j_gene: TRBJ1-3

CDR3nt: TGTGCCAGCAGCTTAGGAGAGACTGAAGCTTTCTTT
CDR3aa: CASSLGETEAFF
d_gene: -
abundance: -
v_gene: TRBV7-8
j_gene: TRBJ1-1

CDR3nt: TGCGCCAGCAGTCAATCTCGCCGGCCAGATACGCAGTATTTT
CDR3aa: CASSQSRRPDTQYF
d_gene: -
abundance: -
v_gene: TRBV23-1
j_gene: TRBJ2-3

CDR3nt: TGTGCCAGCAGTGAAGCGTCCAGGGGCGCATATAGCAATCAGCCCCAGCATTTT
CDR3aa: CASSEASRGAYSNQPQHF
d_gene: -
abundance: few
v_gene: TRBV6-1
j_gene: TRBJ1-5

CDR3nt: TGCGCCAGCAGCCTCCTAGACTACGGAAGATCACCCCTCCACTTT
CDR3aa: CASSLLDYGRSPLHF
d_gene: -
abundance: -
v_gene: TRBV4-3
j_gene: TRBJ1-6

CDR3nt: TGTGCCACCCCCTTGGCCCACATAGGGGCCGGGGAGCTGTTTTTT
CDR3aa: CATPLAHIGAGELFF
d_gene: -
abundance: -
v_gene: TRBV24-1
j_gene: TRBJ2-2

CDR3nt: TGCGCCAGCAGCCCCGGGGGCCAGGTGACTGAAGCTTTCTTT
CDR3aa: CASSPGGQVTEAFF
d_gene: -
abundance: -
v_gene: TRBV5-1
j_gene: TRBJ1-1

CDR3nt: TGTGCCAGCACCCGCGGACAGCCTAGTGGCTACACCTTC
CDR3aa: CASTRGQPSGYTF
d_gene: -
abundance: -
v_gene: TRBV28
j_gene: TRBJ1-2

CDR3nt: TGTGCCAGCAGTGATAGGCGGGGGGCTGGGGGAGATACGCAGTATTTT
CDR3aa: CASSDRRGAGGDTQYF
d_gene: TRBD2
abundance: -
v_gene: TRBV25-1
j_gene: TRBJ2-3

CDR3nt: TGTGCCAGCGGGGGTTCTAAGAACGAGCAGTACTTC
CDR3aa: CASGGSKNEQYF
d_gene: -
abundance: -
v_gene: TRBV3-1/TRBV3-2
j_gene: TRBJ2-7

CDR3nt: TGTGCCAGCAGCCAAGATAATAGTTCACCCCTCCACTTT
CDR3aa: CASSQDNSSPLHF
d_gene: -
abundance: -
v_gene: TRBV4-2
j_gene: TRBJ1-6

CDR3nt: TGTGCCAGCAGTGAATGGTTATTAGCGGGGGATGGAGGGGAGACCCAGTACTTC
CDR3aa: CASSEWLLAGDGGETQYF
d_gene: TRBD2
abundance: -
v_gene: TRBV6-1
j_gene: TRBJ2-5

CDR3nt: TGTGCCAGCAGCTTGCATGAGGGTCGGGGCATAGGCGCAGGGGCTTTCTTT
CDR3aa: CASSLHEGRGIGAGAFF
d_gene: -
abundance: -
v_gene: TRBV5-4
j_gene: TRBJ1-1

CDR3nt: TGTGCCAGCAGCCCCTGGGATATCTTGGTCGATGCTGAAGCTTTCTTT
CDR3aa: CASSPWDILVDAEAFF
d_gene: -
abundance: -
v_gene: TRBV9
j_gene: TRBJ1-1

CDR3nt: TGTGCCAGCAGTGAACTCCAGGCCAGGGGAGGCTACACCTTC
CDR3aa: CASSELQARGGYTF
d_gene: -
abundance: -
v_gene: TRBV6-1
j_gene: TRBJ1-2

CDR3nt: TGTGCCAGCAGCTCTCTAGCGGGAGGGCAAGATACGCAGTATTTT
CDR3aa: CASSSLAGGQDTQYF
d_gene: TRBD2
abundance: -
v_gene: TRBV5-1
j_gene: TRBJ2-3

CDR3nt: TGTGCCAGCAGCGTAGGTGGGTTTCCCGGGGAGCTGTTTTTT
CDR3aa: CASSVGGFPGELFF
d_gene: -
abundance: -
v_gene: TRBV9
j_gene: TRBJ2-2

CDR3nt: TGTGCCAGCAGGGGGACAGGGGGAAGTCAGCCCCAGCATTTT
CDR3aa: CASRGTGGSQPQHF
d_gene: TRBD1
abundance: -
v_gene: TRBV25-1
j_gene: TRBJ1-5

CDR3nt: TGTGCCAGCAGTTATTACCCGGCAGCTGAAGCTTTCTTT
CDR3aa: CASSYYPAAEAFF
d_gene: -
abundance: -
v_gene: TRBV6-2/TRBV6-3
j_gene: TRBJ1-1